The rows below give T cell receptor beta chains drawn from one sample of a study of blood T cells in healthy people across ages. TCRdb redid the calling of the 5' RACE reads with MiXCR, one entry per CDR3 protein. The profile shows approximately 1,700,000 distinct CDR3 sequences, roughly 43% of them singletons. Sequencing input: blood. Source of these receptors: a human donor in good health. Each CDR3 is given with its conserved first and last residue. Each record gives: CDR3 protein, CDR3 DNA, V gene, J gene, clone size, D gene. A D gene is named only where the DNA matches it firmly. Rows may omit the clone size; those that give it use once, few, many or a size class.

CASSYREQETQYF,TGTGCCAGCAGTTACAGGGAGCAGGAGACCCAGTACTTC,TRBV6-6,TRBJ2-5,NA,NA
CASSPEGQGQLGYGYTF,TGCGCCAGCAGTCCGGAGGGCCAGGGACAACTTGGCTATGGCTACACCTTC,TRBV5-1,TRBJ1-2,NA,NA
CASSLLGLAARDTQYF,TGTGCCAGCAGCTTACTGGGACTAGCGGCTCGGGATACGCAGTATTTT,TRBV7-2,TRBJ2-3,many,TRBD2
CSAQPYNEQFF,TGCAGTGCTCAACCCTACAATGAGCAGTTCTTC,TRBV20-1,TRBJ2-1,NA,NA
CASSLEGGQNSPLHF,TGTGCCAGCAGCTTAGAAGGGGGTCAGAATTCACCCCTCCACTTT,TRBV7-2,TRBJ1-6,NA,NA
CASSERGAPITDTQYF,TGTGCCAGCAGTGAACGGGGCGCACCAATCACAGATACGCAGTATTTT,TRBV2,TRBJ2-3,NA,NA
CASSLTRVAGNYGYTF,TGTGCCAGCAGCTTAACACGGGTGGCAGGGAACTATGGCTACACCTTC,TRBV7-2,TRBJ1-2,few,NA
CASSLPGAGQTYGYTF,TGTGCCAGCAGCTTGCCCGGAGCGGGACAGACCTATGGCTACACCTTC,TRBV5-4,TRBJ1-2,NA,TRBD1
CASSSPPSREGHYEQYF,TGTGCCAGCAGCTCCCCCCCGTCCCGGGAGGGACACTACGAGCAGTACTTC,TRBV7-9,TRBJ2-7,NA,TRBD2
CATSRDRVENEQYF,TGTGCCACCAGCAGGGACAGGGTGGAAAACGAGCAGTACTTC,TRBV15,TRBJ2-7,few,TRBD1
CASRRTSGGDEQYF,TGTGCCAGCAGAAGGACTAGCGGGGGTGACGAGCAGTACTTC,TRBV12-3/TRBV12-4,TRBJ2-7,few,TRBD2
CSVEVPRNYGYTF,TGCAGCGTTGAAGTCCCCCGGAACTATGGCTACACCTTC,TRBV29-1,TRBJ1-2,NA,NA
CASSLSRTNTEAFF,TGCGCCAGCAGCTTAAGCAGGACGAACACTGAAGCTTTCTTT,TRBV5-1,TRBJ1-1,NA,NA
CASSPTEMNTEAFF,TGTGCCAGCAGCCCGACAGAGATGAACACTGAAGCTTTCTTT,TRBV7-9,TRBJ1-1,few,NA
CASSQTGIRETQYF,TGTGCCAGCAGCCAGACAGGGATACGAGAGACCCAGTACTTC,TRBV7-7,TRBJ2-5,NA,TRBD1
CASSPGLAGISKQYF,TGCGCCAGCAGCCCCGGACTAGCGGGGATATCGAAGCAGTACTTC,TRBV5-1,TRBJ2-5,many,TRBD2
CSAQLAEGSTDTQYF,TGCAGCGCGCAACTAGCGGAGGGAAGCACAGATACGCAGTATTTT,TRBV29-1,TRBJ2-3,NA,TRBD2
CASSVNPEGGKSYNEQFF,TGTGCCAGCAGCGTAAATCCAGAAGGGGGAAAATCCTACAATGAGCAGTTCTTC,TRBV9,TRBJ2-1,few,NA
CASSVGGFNYGYTF,TGTGCCAGCAGCGTTGGGGGTTTTAACTATGGCTACACCTTC,TRBV9,TRBJ1-2,NA,NA
CASRPGESAPLHF,TGCGCCAGCAGGCCGGGGGAATCGGCACCCCTCCACTTT,TRBV4-3,TRBJ1-6,NA,NA
CASSQNTNSYNEQFF,TGTGCCAGCAGCCAAAATACCAATTCCTACAATGAGCAGTTCTTC,TRBV11-1,TRBJ2-1,NA,NA
CSAREGRPRDTQYF,TGCAGTGCTAGAGAGGGCCGTCCGCGGGATACGCAGTATTTT,TRBV20-1,TRBJ2-3,few,NA
CASSASLAAGETQYF,TGTGCCAGCAGTGCGTCCCTGGCGGCGGGAGAGACCCAGTACTTC,TRBV6-5,TRBJ2-5,few,NA
CSGGAGGTDTQYF,TGCAGCGGGGGAGCGGGGGGGACAGATACGCAGTATTTT,TRBV29-1,TRBJ2-3,NA,TRBD2
CASSLFVYPVGANVLTF,TGTGCCAGCAGCTTATTCGTATATCCCGTCGGGGCCAACGTCCTGACTTTC,TRBV7-3,TRBJ2-6,many,NA
CASSVLAGQYNEQYF,TGTGCCAGCAGTGTACTAGCGGGGCAATACAATGAGCAGTACTTC,TRBV6-2/TRBV6-3,TRBJ2-7,NA,TRBD2
CASSEALLQAEMYTEAFF,TGTGCCAGCAGTGAAGCGCTTCTACAGGCCGAGATGTACACTGAAGCTTTCTTT,TRBV2,TRBJ1-1,NA,NA